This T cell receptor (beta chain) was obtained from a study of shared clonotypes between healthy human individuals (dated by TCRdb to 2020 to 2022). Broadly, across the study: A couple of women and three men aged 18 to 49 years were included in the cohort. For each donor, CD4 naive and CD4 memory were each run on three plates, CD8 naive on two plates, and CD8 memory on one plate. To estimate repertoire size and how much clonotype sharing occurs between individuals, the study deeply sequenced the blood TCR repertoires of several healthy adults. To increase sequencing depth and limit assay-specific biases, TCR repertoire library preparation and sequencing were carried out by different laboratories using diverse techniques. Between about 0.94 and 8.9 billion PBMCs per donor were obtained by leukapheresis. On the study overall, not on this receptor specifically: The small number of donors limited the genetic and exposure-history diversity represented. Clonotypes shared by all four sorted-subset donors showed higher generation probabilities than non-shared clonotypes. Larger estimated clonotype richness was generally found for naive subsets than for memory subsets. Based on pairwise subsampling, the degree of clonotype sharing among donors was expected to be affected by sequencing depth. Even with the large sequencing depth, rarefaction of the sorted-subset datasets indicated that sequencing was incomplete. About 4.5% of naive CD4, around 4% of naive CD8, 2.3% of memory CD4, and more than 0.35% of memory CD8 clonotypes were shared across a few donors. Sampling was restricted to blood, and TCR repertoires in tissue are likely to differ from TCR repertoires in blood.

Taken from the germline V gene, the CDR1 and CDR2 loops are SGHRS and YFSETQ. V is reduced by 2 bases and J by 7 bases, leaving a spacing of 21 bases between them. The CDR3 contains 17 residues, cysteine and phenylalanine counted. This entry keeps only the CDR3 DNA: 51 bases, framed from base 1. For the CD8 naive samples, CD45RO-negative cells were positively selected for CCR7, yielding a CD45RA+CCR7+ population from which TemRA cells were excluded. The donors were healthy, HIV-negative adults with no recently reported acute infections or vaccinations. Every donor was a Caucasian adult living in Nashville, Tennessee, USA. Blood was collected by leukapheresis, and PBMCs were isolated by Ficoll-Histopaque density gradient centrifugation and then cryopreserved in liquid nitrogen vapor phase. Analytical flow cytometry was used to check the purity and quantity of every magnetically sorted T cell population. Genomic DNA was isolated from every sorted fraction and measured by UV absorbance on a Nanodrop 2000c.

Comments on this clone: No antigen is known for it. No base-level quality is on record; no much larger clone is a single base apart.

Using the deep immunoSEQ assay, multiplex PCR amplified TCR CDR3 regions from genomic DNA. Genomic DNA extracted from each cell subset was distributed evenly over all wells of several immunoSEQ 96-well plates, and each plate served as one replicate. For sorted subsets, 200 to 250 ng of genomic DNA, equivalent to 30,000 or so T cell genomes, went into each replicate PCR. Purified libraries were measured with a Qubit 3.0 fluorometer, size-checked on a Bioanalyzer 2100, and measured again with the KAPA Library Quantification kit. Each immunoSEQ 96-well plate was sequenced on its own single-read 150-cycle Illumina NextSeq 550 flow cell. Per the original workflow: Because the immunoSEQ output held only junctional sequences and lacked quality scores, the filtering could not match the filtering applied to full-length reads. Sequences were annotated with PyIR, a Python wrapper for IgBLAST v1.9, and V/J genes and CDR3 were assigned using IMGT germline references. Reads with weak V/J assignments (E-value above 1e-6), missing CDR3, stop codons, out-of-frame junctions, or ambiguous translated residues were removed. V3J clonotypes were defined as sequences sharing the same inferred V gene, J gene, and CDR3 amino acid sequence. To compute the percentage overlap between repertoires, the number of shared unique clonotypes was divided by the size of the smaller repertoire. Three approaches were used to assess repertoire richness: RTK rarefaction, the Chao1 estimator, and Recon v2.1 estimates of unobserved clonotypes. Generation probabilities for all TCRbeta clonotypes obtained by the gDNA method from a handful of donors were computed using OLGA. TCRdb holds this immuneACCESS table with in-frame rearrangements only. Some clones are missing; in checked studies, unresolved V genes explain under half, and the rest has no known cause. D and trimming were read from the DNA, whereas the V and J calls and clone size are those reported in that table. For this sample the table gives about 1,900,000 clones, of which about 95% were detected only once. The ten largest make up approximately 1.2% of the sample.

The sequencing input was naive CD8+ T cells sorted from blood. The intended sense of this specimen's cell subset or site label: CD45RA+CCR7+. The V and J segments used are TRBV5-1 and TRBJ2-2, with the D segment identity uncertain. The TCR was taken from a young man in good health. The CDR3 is CASSFLTSSRKIGELFF. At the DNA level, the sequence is TGCGCCAGCAGCTTCCTTACATCGAGTCGTAAGATCGGGGAGCTGTTTTTT.